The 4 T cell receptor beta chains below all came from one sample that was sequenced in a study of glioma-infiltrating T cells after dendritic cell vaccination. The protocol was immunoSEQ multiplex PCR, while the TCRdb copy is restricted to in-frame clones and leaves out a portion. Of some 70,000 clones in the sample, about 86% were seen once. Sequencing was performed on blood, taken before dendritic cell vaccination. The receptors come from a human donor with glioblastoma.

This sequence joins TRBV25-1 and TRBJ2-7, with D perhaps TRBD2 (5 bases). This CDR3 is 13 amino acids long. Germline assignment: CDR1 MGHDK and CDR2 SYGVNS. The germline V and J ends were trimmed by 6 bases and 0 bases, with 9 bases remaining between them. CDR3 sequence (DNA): TGTGCCAGCAGGGGAGCGCTCTCCTACGAGCAGTACTTC. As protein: CASRGALSYEQYF.

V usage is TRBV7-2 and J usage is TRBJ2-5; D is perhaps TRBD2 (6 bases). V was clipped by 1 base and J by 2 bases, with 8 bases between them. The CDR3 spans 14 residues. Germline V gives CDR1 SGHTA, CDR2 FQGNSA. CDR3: CASSLGRDQETQYF. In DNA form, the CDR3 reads TGTGCCAGCAGCTTAGGGAGGGATCAAGAGACCCAGTACTTC.

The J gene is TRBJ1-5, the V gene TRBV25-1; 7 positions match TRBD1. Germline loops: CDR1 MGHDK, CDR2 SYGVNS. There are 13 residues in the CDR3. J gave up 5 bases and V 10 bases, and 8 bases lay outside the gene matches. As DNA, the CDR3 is TGTGCCACCTCGGAGGGGGCGGATCAGCCCCAGCATTTT. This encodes CATSEGADQPQHF. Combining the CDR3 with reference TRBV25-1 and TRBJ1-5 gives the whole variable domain EADIYQTPRYLVIGTGKKITLECSQTMGHDKMYWYQQDPGMELHLIHYSYGVNSTEKGDLSSESTVSRIRTEHFPLTLESARPSHTSQYLCATSEGADQPQHFGDGTRLSIL.

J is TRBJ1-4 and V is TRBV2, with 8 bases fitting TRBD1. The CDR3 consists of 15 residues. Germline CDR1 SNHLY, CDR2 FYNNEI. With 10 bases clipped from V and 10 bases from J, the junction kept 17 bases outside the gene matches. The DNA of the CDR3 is TGTGCCACCCAGATGGGGACAGGCAGCGTGGGAAAACTGTTTTTT. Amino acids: CATQMGTGSVGKLFF.